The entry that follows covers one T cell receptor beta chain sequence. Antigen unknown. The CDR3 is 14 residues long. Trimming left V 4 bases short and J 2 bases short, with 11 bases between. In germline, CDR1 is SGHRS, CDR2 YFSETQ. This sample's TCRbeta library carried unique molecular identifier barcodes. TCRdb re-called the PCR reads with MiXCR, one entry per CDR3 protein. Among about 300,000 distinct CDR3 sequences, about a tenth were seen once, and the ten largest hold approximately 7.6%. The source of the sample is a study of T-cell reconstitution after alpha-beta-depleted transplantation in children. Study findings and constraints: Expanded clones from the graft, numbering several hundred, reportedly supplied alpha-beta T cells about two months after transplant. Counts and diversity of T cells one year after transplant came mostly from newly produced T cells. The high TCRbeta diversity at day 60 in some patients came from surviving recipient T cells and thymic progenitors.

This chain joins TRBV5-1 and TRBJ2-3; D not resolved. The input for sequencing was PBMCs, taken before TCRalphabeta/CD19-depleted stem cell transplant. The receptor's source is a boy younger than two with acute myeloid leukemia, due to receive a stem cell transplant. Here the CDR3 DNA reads TGCGCCAGCAGCCGGACGGGTTACACAGATACGCAGTATTTT. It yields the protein CASSRTGYTDTQYF.